These 16 T cell receptor beta chains were sequenced from one sample in a study of blood T cell repertoires in COVID-19. The method was immunoSEQ multiplex PCR; TCRdb's version includes in-frame clones alone and lacks a portion of them. The profile shows approximately 240,000 clones, roughly 82% of them singletons. The sequenced sample was peripheral blood. The origin of the receptors is a woman over 75 with active or convalescent COVID-19.

The chain carries TRBV28 and TRBJ1-6; 8 bases fit TRBD1. V lost 1 base and J lost 6; bases outside the gene matches: 11. CDR1 is MDHEN, CDR2 SYDVKM, per germline. The CDR3 spans 18 residues. The CDR3 spells CASSLLFHRDRGNSPLHF. The CDR3 bases are TGTGCCAGCAGTTTATTGTTCCACCGAGACAGGGGTAATTCACCCCTCCACTTT.

The table lists this clone with many counts. The chain uses TRBV30 and TRBJ1-5; D not resolved. Germline V gene lookup returns CDR1 GTSNPN and CDR2 SVGIG (reference sequence). V dropped 0 bases and J dropped 4 bases, with 10 bases sitting between them. This CDR3 region has 14 residues. The CDR3 region is CAWSVQGGNQPQHF. DNA of the CDR3: TGTGCCTGGAGTGTACAAGGAGGGAATCAGCCCCAGCATTTT.

The chain employs TRBV19 and TRBJ2-1; 12 nucleotides match TRBD1. The junction had 5 bases not matched to a gene; V was cut back by 1 base and J by 7 bases. The CDR3 contains 16 residues. The germline gives CDR1 LNHDA, CDR2 SQIVND (reference sequence). CDR3 bases: TGTGCCAGTAGTATAGTGGGGACAGGGGGCTTTAATGAGCAGTTCTTC. It is translated as CASSIVGTGGFNEQFF.

This chain uses TRBV12-3 or TRBV12-4 with TRBJ2-5; D is possibly TRBD1 (6 bases). Trimming left V 3 bases short and J 5 bases short, with 10 bases between. The CDR3 length is 13 residues. The CDR3 region is CASSFGGLETQYF. Here the CDR3 DNA reads TGTGCCAGCAGTTTTGGGGGCTTGGAGACCCAGTACTTC.

The V and J genes are TRBV6-1 and TRBJ1-2; 8 bases map to TRBD1. Unmatched junction bases numbered 3, after V lost 2 bases and J lost 4 bases. The CDR3 is 14 residues long. Germline assignment: CDR1 MNHNS and CDR2 SASEGT. This chain's CDR3 is CASSELQGVYGYTF. CDR3 sequence (DNA): TGTGCCAGCAGTGAACTACAGGGGGTCTATGGCTACACCTTC.

V is TRBV29-1 and J is TRBJ1-1; perhaps TRBD1 as D (5 bases). Per germline, CDR1 SQVTM and CDR2 ANQGSEA. The CDR3 length is 8 residues. The V gene lost 7 bases and the J gene lost 13 bases, with 10 bases spanning the gap. The CDR3 region has the DNA TGCAGCGCCGGGGGGGGTTTCTTT. As protein: CSAGGGFF.

V usage is TRBV30 and J usage is TRBJ1-6; 11 nucleotides agree with TRBD1. The germline V gene has CDR1 GTSNPN and CDR2 SVGIG (reference sequence). V lost 5 bases and J lost 6; bases outside the gene matches: 0. The CDR3 is 13 residues long. The CDR3 sequence: CAWGTGGNSPLHF. For the CDR3, the DNA is TGTGCCTGGGGGACAGGGGGTAATTCACCCCTCCACTTT.

The chain has TRBV28 and TRBJ1-2, with D possibly matching TRBD1 (5 bases). This CDR3 has 16 residues. Looked up from germline, CDR1 is MDHEN and CDR2 is SYDVKM. The ends were cut back, 5 bases at V and 1 base at J, with 17 bases in the middle. CDR3 sequence (DNA): TGTGCCAGCAGTCTTCTTAACAGGCAATTTAACTATGGCTACACCTTC. Residues: CASSLLNRQFNYGYTF.

V and J are TRBV30 and TRBJ1-5; D gene uncertain. Per the germline V gene, CDR1 is GTSNPN and CDR2 is SVGIG (reference sequence). The V gene lost 1 base and the J gene lost 1 base, with 17 bases spanning the gap. This CDR3 region has 17 residues. CDR3: CAWSAFTGSPSNQPQHF. The CDR3 coding sequence is TGTGCCTGGAGTGCGTTTACTGGGAGCCCCAGCAATCAGCCCCAGCATTTT.

The gene calls are TRBV28 and TRBJ1-2; 7 bases map to TRBD1. The CDR3 spans 15 residues. Germline trimming cut 6 bases from V and 5 bases from J; bases unmatched to any gene: 12. CDR1 is MDHEN and CDR2 is SYDVKM in the germline V gene. CDR3 loop: CASRSEPGGWYGYTF. The CDR3 coding sequence is TGTGCCAGCAGATCTGAGCCAGGGGGGTGGTATGGCTACACCTTC.

The chain is built from TRBV19 and TRBJ2-5, with D possibly matching TRBD1 (6 bases). V lost 3 bases to trimming and J lost 5 bases, with 19 bases between them. The germline gives CDR1 LNHDA, CDR2 SQIVND (reference sequence). The CDR3 totals 16 residues. The CDR3 is CASSMTTGQPWETQYF. The CDR3 nucleotides are TGTGCCAGTAGTATGACGACAGGTCAGCCTTGGGAGACCCAGTACTTC.

The chain combines TRBV5-1 with TRBJ1-2; D possibly corresponds to TRBD1 (5 bases). The germline gives CDR1 SGHRS, CDR2 YFSETQ. There are 14 residues in the CDR3. V lost 4 bases and J 7 bases, leaving 17 bases between the germline ends. The CDR3 sequence: CASSPTPGDFGYTF. The CDR3 DNA is TGCGCCAGCAGCCCAACCCCGGGGGACTTTGGCTACACCTTC.

This rearrangement joins TRBV7-8 to TRBJ2-7; D call uncertain. Trimming shortened V by 4 bases and J by 5 bases, and 6 bases separated the two germline ends. In germline, CDR1 is SGHVS, CDR2 FQNEAQ. This CDR3 spans 11 amino acids. The CDR3 sequence: CASSSDNEQYF. In DNA form, the CDR3 reads TGTGCCAGCAGCTCCGACAACGAGCAGTACTTC. Complete variable domain (other parts from reference TRBV7-8 and TRBJ2-7): GAGVSQSPRYKVAKRGQDVALRCDPISGHVSLFWYQQALGQGPEFLTYFQNEAQLDKSGLPSDRFFAERPEGSVSTLKIQRTQQEDSAVYLCASSSDNEQYFGPGTRLTVT.

This chain connects TRBV10-1 to TRBJ2-1; the D is unclear. The CDR3 has 12 residues. The germline V gene has CDR1 WNHNN and CDR2 SYGVQD (reference sequence). V lost 0 bases, J lost 5 bases, and 2 bases lay in between. The CDR3 DNA follows: TGCGCCAGCAGTGAGTCCAACAATGAGCAGTTCTTC. Amino acid sequence: CASSESNNEQFF.

J is TRBJ1-5 and V is TRBV6-1; D is unresolved. The CDR3 has 13 residues. Germline V CDR1 and CDR2: MNHNS, SASEGT. Trimming left V 7 bases short and J 3 bases short, with 10 bases between. The chain's CDR3 is CASTIVPNQPQHF. The CDR3 region has the DNA TGTGCCAGCACCATAGTCCCCAATCAGCCCCAGCATTTT.

This rearrangement joins TRBV12-5 to TRBJ2-1; D possibly corresponds to TRBD1 (6 bases). CDR1 and CDR2 (germline): LGHNT, FRNRAP. Deletions cut 0 bases from V and 8 bases from J, with 8 bases between. The CDR3 length is 13 residues. The DNA for the CDR3 is TGTGCTAGTGGTTTGGTTGGGGGCTATGAGCAGTTCTTC. It is translated as CASGLVGGYEQFF.